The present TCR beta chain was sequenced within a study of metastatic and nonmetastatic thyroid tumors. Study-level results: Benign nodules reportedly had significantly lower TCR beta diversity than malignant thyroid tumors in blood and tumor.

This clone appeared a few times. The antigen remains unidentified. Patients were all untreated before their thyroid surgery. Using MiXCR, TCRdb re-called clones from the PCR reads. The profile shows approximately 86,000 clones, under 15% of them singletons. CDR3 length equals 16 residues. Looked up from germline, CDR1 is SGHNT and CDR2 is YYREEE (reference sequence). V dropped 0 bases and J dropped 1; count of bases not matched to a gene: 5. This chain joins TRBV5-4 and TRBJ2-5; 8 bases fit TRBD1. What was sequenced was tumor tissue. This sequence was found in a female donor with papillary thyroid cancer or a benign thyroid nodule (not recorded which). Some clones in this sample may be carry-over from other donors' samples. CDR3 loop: CASSLAAGQAQETQYF. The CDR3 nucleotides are TGTGCCAGCAGCTTGGCTGCGGGACAGGCCCAAGAGACCCAGTACTTC. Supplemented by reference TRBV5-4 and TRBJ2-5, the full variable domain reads ETGVTQSPTHLIKTRGQQVTLRCSSQSGHNTVSWYQQALGQGPQFIFQYYREEENGRGNFPPRFSGLQFPNYSSELNVNALELDDSALYLCASSLAAGQAQETQYFGPGTRLLVL.